The TCR beta chain described here comes from a study of control samples from healthy donors and cancer patients. Profiled with immunoSEQ multiplex PCR; TCRdb holds only in-frame clones, not every one. The sample yields about 170,000 clones, 80% to 95% seen once. With V trimmed by 4 bases and J by 4 bases, 3 bases remained unmatched. Germline loops: CDR1 SGHTA, CDR2 FQGTGA. The CDR3 loop spans 14 amino acids. The material sequenced was blood. The chain joins TRBV7-3 to TRBJ2-5; 10 nucleotides match TRBD1. This receptor was obtained from a woman in her sixties or seventies in good health. The CDR3 here is CASSSGTGAETQYF. The CDR3 region has the DNA TGTGCCAGCAGCTCCGGGACAGGGGCAGAGACCCAGTACTTC. Variable domain in full (rest from reference TRBV7-3 and TRBJ2-5): GAGVSQTPSNKVTEKGKYVELRCDPISGHTALYWYRQSLGQGPEFLIYFQGTGAADDSGLPNDRFFAVRPEGSVSTLKIQRTERGDSAVYLCASSSGTGAETQYFGPGTRLLVL.